This T cell receptor (beta chain) was profiled in a study of T cells after somatic rescue of genetic block. Assay used: immunoSEQ multiplex PCR; TCRdb lists only in-frame clones, some missing. The data contain 100,000 to 120,000 clones, about 90% of them singletons. In germline, CDR1 is MGHRA, CDR2 YSYEKL. The CDR3 length is 17 residues. V was pared by 5 bases and J by 0 bases, with 16 bases between. This clonotype was obtained from a woman in her late teens or twenties. The sequencing input was peripheral blood mononuclear cells (PBMCs). The chain uses TRBV4-1 and TRBJ1-4; a weak D match, TRBD1 (5 bases). CDR3 sequence (DNA): TGCGCCAGCAGCGCGAGGCCGGGACCCACAACTAATGAAAAACTGTTTTTT. Translated: CASSARPGPTTNEKLFF.